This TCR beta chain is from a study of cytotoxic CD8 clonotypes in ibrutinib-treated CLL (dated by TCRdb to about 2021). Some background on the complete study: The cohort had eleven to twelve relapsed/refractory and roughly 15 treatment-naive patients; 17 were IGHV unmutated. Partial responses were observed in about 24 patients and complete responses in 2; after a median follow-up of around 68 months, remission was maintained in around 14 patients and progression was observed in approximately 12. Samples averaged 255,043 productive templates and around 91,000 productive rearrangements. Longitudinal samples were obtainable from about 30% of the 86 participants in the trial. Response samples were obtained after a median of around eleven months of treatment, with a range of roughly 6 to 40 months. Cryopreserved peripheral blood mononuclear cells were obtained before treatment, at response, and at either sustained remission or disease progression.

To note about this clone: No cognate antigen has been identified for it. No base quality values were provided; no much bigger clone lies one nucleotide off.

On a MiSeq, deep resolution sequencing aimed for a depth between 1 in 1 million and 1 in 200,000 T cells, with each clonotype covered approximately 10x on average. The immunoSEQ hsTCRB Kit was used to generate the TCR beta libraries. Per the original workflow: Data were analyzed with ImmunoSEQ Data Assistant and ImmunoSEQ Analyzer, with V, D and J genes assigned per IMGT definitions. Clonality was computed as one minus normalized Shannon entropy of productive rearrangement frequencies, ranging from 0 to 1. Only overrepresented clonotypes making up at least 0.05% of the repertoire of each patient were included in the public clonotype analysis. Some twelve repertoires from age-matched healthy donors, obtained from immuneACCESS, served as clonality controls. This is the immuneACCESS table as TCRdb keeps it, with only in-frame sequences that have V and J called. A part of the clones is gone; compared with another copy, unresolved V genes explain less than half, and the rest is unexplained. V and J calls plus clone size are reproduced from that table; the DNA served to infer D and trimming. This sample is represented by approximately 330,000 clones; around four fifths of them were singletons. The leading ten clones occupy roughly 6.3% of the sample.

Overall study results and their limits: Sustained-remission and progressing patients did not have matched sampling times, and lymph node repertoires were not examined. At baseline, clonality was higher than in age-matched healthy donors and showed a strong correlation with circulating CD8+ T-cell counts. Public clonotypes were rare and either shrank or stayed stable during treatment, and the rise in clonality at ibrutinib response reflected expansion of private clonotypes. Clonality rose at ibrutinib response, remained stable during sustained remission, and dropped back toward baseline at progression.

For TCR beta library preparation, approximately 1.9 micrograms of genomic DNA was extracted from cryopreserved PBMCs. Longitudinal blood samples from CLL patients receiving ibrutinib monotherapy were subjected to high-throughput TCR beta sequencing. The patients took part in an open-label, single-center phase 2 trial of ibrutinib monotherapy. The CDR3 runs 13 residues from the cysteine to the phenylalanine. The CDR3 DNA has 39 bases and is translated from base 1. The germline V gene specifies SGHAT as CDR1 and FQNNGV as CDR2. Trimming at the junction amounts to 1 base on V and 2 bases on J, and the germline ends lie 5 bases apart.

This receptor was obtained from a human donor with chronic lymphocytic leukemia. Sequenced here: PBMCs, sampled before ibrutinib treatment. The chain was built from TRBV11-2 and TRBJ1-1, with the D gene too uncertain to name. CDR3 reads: CASSLGRNTEAFF. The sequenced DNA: TGTGCCAGCAGCTTAGGCAGAAACACTGAAGCTTTCTTT. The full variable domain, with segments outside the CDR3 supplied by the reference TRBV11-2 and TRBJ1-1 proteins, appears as EAGVAQSPRYKIIEKRQSVAFWCNPISGHATLYWYQQILGQGPKLLIQFQNNGVVDDSQLPKDRFSAERLKGVDSTLKIQPAKLEDSAVYLCASSLGRNTEAFFGQGTRLTVV.